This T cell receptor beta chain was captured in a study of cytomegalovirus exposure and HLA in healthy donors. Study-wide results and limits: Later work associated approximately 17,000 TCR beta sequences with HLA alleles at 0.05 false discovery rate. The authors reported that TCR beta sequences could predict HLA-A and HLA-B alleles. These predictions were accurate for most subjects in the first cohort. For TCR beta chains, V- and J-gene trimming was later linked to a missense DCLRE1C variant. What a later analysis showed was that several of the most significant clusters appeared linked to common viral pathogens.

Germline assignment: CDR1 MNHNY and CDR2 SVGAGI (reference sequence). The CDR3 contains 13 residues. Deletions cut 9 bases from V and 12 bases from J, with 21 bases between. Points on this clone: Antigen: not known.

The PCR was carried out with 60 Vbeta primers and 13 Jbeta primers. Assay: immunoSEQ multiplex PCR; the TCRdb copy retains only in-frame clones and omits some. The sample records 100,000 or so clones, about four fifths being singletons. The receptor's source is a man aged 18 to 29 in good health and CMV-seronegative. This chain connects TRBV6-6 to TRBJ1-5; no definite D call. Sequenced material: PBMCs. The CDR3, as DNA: TGTGCCAGTCAGTTAATCCAGACACAACACCAGCATTTT. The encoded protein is CASQLIQTQHQHF.